This T cell receptor (beta chain) was captured by sequencing in a study of tumor-infiltrating lymphocytes in oesophageal squamous cell carcinoma. This clonotype was found once. In TCRdb, the PCR reads were re-called with MiXCR into one record per CDR3 protein. Here the sample spans about 10,000 distinct CDR3 sequences, approximately 57% being singletons. The trim removed 1 base at V and 3 bases at J, leaving 9 bases unmatched. The CDR3 sequence is 19 residues long. From germline, CDR1 is LNHDA and CDR2 SQIVND (reference sequence). This TCR derives from a female donor with esophageal squamous cell carcinoma. The rearrangement uses TRBV19 and TRBJ2-2; 12 nucleotides line up with TRBD2. Sequenced material: esophageal tumor tissue. CDR3 in DNA: TGTGCCAGTAGTATAGTGGCTAGCGGGAGGGCCGGGGACACCGGGGAGCTGTTTTTT. Its translation: CASSIVASGRAGDTGELFF.